This T cell receptor beta chain was retrieved from a study of neurological immune-mediated disorders. General study points: The greatest TCR clonal expansion appeared in HTLV-1-associated myelopathy and the smallest, falling below healthy controls, in multiple sclerosis. When grouped phylogenetically, the repertoires of 18 of the 34 multiple sclerosis patients fell together in one related-CDR3 cluster, which is a possible signature.

The method for making cDNA was 5'RACE, and it used 10-nucleotide random UMIs. TCRdb re-called the 5' RACE reads through MiXCR, storing one row per CDR3 protein. The sample lists about 66,000 distinct CDR3 sequences, less than 5.5% occurring once. Unsorted libraries were prepared from 2 million PBMCs held at -80 C. Per the germline V gene, CDR1 is MGHRA and CDR2 is YSYEKL. V was shortened by 2 bases and J by 8 bases, with 7 bases between the two germline ends. There are 12 residues in the CDR3. This clonotype was picked up many times. Its antigen remains unidentified. The sample consisted of PBMCs. The chain employs TRBV4-1 and TRBJ2-1; D uncertain. The clonotype comes from a man aged 30 to 39 with multiple sclerosis. The DNA of the CDR3 is TGCGCCAGCAGCCAAACGGTGGATGAGCAGTTCTTC. Its translation is CASSQTVDEQFF.